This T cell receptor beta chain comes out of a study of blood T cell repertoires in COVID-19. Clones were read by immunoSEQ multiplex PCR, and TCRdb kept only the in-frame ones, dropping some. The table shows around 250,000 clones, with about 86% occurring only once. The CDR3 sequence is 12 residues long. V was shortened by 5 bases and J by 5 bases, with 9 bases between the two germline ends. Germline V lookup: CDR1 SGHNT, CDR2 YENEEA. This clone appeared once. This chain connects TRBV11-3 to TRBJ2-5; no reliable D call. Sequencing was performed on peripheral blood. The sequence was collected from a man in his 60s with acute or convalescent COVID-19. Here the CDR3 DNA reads TGTGCCAGCAGCCTAATACAGGAGACCCAGTACTTC. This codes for CASSLIQETQYF. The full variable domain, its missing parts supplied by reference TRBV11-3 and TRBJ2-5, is EAGVVQSPRYKIIEKKQPVAFWCNPISGHNTLYWYLQNLGQGPELLIRYENEEAVDDSQLPKDRFSAERLKGVDSTLKIQPAELGDSAVYLCASSLIQETQYFGPGTRLLVL.